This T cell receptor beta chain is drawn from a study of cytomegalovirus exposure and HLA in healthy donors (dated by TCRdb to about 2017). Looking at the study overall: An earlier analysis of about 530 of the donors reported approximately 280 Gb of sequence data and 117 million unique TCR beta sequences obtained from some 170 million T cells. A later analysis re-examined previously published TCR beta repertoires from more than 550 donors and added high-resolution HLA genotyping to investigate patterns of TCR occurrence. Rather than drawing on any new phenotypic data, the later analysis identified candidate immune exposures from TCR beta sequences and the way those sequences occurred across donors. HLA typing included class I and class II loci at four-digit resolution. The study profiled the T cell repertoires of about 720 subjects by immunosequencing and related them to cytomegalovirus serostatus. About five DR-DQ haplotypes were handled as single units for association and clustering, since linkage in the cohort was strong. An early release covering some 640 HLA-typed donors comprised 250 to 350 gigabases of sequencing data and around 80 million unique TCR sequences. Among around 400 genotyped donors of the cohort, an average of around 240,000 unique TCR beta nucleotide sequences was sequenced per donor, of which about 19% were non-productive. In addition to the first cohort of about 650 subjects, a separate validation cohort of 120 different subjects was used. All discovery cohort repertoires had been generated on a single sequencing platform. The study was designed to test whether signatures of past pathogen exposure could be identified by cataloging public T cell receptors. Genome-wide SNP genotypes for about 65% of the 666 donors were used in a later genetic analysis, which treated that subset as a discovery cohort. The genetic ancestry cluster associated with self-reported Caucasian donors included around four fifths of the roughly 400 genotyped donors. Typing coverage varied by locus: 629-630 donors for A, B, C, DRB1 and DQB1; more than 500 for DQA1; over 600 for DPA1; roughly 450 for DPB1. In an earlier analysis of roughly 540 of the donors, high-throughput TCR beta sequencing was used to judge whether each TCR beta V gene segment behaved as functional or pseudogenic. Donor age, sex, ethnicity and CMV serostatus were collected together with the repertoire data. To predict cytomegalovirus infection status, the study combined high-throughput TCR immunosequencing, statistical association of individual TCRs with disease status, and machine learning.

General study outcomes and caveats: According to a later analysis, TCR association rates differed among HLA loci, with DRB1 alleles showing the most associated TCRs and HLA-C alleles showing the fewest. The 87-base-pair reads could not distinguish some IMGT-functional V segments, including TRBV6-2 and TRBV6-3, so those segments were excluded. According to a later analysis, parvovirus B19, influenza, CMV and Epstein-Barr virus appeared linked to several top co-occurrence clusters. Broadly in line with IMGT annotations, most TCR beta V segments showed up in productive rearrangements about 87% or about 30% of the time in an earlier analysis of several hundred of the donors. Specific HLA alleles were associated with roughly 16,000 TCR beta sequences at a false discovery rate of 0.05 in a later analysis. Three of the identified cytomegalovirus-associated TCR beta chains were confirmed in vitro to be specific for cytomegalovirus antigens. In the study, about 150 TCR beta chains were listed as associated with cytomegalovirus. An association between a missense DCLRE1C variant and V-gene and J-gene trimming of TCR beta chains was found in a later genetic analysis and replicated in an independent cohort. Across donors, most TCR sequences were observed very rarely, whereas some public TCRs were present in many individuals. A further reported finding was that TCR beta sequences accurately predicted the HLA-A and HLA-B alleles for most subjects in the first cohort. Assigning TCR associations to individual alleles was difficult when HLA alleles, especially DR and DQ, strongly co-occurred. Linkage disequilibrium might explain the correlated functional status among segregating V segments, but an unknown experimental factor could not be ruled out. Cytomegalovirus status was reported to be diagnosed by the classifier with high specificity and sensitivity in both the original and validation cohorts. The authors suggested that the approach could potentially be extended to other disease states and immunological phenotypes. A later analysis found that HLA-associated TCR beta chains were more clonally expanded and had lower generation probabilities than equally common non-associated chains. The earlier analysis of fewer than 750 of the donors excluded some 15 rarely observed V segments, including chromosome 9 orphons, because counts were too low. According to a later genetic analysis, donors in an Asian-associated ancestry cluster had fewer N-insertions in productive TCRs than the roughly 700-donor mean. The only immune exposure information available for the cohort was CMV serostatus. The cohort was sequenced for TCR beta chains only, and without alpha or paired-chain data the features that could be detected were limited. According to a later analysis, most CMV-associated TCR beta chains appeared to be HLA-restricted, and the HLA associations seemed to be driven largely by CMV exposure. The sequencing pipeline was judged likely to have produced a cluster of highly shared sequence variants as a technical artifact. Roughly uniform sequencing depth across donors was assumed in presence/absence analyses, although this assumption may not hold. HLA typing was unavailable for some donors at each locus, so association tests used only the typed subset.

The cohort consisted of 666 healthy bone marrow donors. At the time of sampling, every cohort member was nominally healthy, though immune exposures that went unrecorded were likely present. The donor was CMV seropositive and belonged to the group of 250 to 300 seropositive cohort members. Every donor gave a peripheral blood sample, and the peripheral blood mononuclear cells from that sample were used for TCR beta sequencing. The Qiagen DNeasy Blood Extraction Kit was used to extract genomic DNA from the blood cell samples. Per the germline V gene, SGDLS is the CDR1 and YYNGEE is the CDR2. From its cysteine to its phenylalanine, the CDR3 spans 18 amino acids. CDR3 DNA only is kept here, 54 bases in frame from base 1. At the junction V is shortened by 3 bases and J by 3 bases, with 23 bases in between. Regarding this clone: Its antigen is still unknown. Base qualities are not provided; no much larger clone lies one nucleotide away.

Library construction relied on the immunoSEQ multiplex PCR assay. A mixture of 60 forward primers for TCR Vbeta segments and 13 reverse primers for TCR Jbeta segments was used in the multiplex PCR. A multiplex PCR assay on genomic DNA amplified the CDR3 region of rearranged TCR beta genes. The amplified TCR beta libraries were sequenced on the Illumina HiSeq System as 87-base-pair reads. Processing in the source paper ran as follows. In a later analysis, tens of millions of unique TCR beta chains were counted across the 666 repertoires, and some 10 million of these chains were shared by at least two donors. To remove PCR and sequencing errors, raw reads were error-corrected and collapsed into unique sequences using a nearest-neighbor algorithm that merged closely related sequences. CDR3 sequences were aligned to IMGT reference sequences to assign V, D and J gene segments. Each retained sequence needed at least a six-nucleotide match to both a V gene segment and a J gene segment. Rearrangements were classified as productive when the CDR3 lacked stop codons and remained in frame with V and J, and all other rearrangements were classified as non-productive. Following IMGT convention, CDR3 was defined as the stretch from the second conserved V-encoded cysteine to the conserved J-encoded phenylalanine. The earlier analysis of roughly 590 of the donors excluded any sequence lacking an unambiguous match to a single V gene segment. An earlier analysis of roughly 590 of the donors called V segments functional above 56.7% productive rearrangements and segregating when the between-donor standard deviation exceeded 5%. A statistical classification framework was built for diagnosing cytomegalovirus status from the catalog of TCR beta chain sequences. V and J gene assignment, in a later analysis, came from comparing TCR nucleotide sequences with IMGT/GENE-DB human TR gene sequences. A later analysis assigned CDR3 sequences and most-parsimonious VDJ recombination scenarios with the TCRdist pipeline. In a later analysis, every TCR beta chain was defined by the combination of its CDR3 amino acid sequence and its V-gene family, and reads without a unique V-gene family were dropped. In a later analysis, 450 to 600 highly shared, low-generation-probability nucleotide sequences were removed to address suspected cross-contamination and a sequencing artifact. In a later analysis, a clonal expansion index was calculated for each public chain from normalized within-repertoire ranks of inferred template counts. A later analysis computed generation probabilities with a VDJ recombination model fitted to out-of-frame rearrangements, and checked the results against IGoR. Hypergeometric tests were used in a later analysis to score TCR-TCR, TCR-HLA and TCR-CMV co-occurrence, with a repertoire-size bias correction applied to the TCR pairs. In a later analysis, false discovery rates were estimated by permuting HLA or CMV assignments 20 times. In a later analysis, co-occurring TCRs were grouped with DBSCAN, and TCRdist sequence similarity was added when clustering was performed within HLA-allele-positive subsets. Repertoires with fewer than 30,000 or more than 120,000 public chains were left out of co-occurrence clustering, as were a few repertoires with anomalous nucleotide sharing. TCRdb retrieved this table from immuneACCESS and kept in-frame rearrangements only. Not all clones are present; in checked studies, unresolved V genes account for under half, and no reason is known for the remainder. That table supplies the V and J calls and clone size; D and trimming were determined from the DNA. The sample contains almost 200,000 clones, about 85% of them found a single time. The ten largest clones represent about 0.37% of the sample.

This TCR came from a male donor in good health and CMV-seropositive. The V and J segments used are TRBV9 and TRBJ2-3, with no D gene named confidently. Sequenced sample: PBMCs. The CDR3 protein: CASSDPDHERLPTDTQYF. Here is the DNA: TGTGCCAGCAGCGACCCCGATCACGAGCGATTACCGACAGATACGCAGTATTTT.